The TCR beta chain under discussion was sequenced for a study of identical twins. The CDR3 spans 13 residues. V was clipped by 6 bases and J by 11 bases, with 17 bases between them. The germline V gene has CDR1 MDHEN and CDR2 SYDVKM. Of note for this clonotype: The antigen remains undetermined.

Study results and caveats: Excess low generation probability was seen in twin-shared out-of-frame alpha sequences. Fewer insertions marked abundant cord blood beta clonotypes; young adult naive trended weakly, memory not at all. Possibly, invariant MAIT and iNKT cells partly confounded zero-insertion analyses.

cDNA carried unique molecular identifiers, and a universal primer site was added by template switching. TCRdb called the 5' RACE reads again in MiXCR, with one record for every CDR3 protein. Here the sample spans about 890,000 distinct CDR3 sequences, around an eighth being singletons. These records were also assigned to another study, of yellow fever vaccine responses in identical twins.

The V call is TRBV28, the J call TRBJ1-5; no reliable D call. The TCR was taken from a woman aged 18 to 35 in good health. Specimen: PBMCs. The CDR3 is CASSRGVRVAQHF. DNA for the CDR3: TGTGCCAGCAGCCGGGGAGTGAGGGTGGCCCAGCATTTT.